Reported below is one TCR beta chain. There is no known antigen for this receptor. No much larger clonotype is one base removed from it; base qualities were not supplied. The germline V gene encodes CDR1 SGHDT and CDR2 YYEEEE. V and J are trimmed by 2 bases and 4 bases, and the gene matches miss 10 bases of the junction. From its cysteine to its phenylalanine, the CDR3 spans 17 amino acids. Only the CDR3 portion is preserved as DNA: 51 bases, with reading frame beginning at the first base. The data were taken from a study of PD-1 blockade in classical Hodgkin lymphoma (dated by TCRdb to the early 2020s). In the study overall: Nivolumab dosing was 3 mg/kg intravenously every 2 weeks, continuing until either disease progression or unacceptable toxicity. A peripheral blood immune signature of response to PD-1 blockade in classical Hodgkin lymphoma was defined using TCR beta sequencing and CyTOF.

Study-wide conclusions, independent of this receptor: A significant rise by C4D1 was seen in CD4+ but not CD8+ TCR diversity (p=0.0027 vs p=0.16), with the rise being most apparent in complete responders (p=0.02). Baseline diversity similar to that of newly diagnosed patients was observed in trial patients achieving complete response, whereas significantly lower diversity was observed in partial responders and progressors. The study was limited to a single clinical trial cohort, and causes of repertoire differences, possibly disease activity or prior therapy, remained undefined. Baseline TCR diversity was reported to be lower in newly diagnosed patients than in healthy donors and to be lower still in relapsed/refractory patients. Lower diversity was seen in patients whose nivolumab began less than 1 year after ASCT, and these patients were left out of later analyses so that immune reconstitution would not confound the results.

According to the study, the label for this sample's time point signals: cycle 2 day 1 (C2D1) of nivolumab. Every trial patient had relapsed after autologous stem cell transplantation, and cohorts A, B and C differed in prior brentuximab vedotin exposure. The trial cohort comprised around 60 patients with relapsed/refractory classical Hodgkin lymphoma whose best overall responses were complete response, partial response or progressive disease. In the multi-cohort phase II CheckMate 205 trial, trial patients received single-agent nivolumab. An independent review committee assessed best overall response using the 2007 International Working Group response criteria. Trial PBMCs were collected just before the start of nivolumab (C1D1) and during therapy at cycle 2 day 1 and cycle 4 day 1. Peripheral blood was collected in 8 mL Vacutainer Cell Preparation Tubes, from which PBMCs were isolated by centrifugation and then cryopreserved.

Genomic DNA was isolated using the Qiagen DNeasy kit from unsorted PBMCs as well as from negatively selected CD4+ and CD8+ fractions. TCR beta CDR3 regions were amplified by immunoSEQ multiplex PCR using primers annealing to V and J segments. A synthetic immune receptor repertoire was used to minimize amplification bias, and remaining bias was computationally removed after sequencing. The authors' analysis ran thus. Repertoire diversity was quantified as the Shannon entropy index using custom Python scripts. Unsorted, CD4+ and CD8+ repertoires were analyzed separately, except in combined analyses where CD4+ and CD8+ sequences were merged in silico. Clonal expansion was defined as a frequency increase of at least 2-fold after treatment compared with C1D1, and clones undetected at baseline were assigned a pseudocount of 0.5. Singleton clones were defined as clones with 0 or 1 copy at C1D1, and non-singleton clones were defined as clones with 2 or more copies. Clones expanded in unsorted samples were assigned a CD4+, CD8+ or unknown annotation through matching of protein sequences in sorted samples from the same patient. Diversity changes from C1D1 to C4D1 were tested in paired samples using Wilcoxon tests. The clones in this table, taken by TCRdb from immuneACCESS, are in-frame only. Not every clone is retained; where verified, under half of the shortfall comes from an unresolved V gene, and the cause of the rest is unknown. V and J calls and clone size are copied from that table; D and trimming were computed from the DNA. In all, the sample holds 55,000 to 75,000 clones, and 65% to 75% of those were seen once. Approximately 9.1% of the sample goes to the ten largest clones.

The source is a human donor with classical Hodgkin lymphoma. The rearranged chain carries TRBV5-6 and TRBJ1-3; the junction holds 9 bases that match TRBD1. Specimen: peripheral blood mononuclear cells (PBMCs), collected before the second cycle of nivolumab. The CDR3 in this case is CASSLYTGTGLGNTIYF. The nucleotide sequence is given as TGTGCCAGCAGCTTATATACTGGGACAGGGTTAGGAAACACCATATATTTT.